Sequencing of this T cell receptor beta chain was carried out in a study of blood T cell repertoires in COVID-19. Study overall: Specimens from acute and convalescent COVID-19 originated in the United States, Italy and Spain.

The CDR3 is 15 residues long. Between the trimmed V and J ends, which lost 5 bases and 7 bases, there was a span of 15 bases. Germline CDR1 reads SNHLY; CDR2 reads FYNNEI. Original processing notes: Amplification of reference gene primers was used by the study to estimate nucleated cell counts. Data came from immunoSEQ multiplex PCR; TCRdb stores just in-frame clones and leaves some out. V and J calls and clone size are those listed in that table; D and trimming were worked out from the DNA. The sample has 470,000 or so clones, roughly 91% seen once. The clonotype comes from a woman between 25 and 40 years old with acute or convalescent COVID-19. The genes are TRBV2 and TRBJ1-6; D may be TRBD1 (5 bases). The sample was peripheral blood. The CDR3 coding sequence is TGTGCCAGCAGTCCCCGCAGGGTGGGGAATTCACCCCTCCACTTT. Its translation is CASSPRRVGNSPLHF.